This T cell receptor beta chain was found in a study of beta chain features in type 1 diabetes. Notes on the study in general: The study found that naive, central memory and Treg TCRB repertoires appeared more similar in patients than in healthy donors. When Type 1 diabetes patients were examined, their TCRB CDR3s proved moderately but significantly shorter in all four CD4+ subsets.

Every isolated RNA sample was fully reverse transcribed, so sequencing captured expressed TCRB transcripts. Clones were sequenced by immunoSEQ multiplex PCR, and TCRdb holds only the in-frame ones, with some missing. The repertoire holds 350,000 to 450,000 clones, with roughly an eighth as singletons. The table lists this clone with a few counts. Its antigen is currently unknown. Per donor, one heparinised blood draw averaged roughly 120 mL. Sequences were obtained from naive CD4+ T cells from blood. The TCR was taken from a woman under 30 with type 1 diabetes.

CDR3 protein: CASTRGRGIQYF. The CDR3 region has the DNA TGTGCCAGCACCCGGGGGAGGGGCATTCAGTACTTC. V gene TRBV7-9 combines with J gene TRBJ2-4, with TRBD2 matching over 7 bases. The germline gives CDR1 SEHNR, CDR2 FQNEAQ (reference sequence). The CDR3 is made up of 12 amino acids. V trimming: 7 bases; J trimming: 9 bases; junction bases outside the gene matches: 6.